Listed here are 8 T cell receptor beta chains from one sample, sequenced in a study of low-dose radiotherapy and immunotherapy resistance in tumors. The time point is: before trial treatment. TRAV- and TRBV-specific primers primed first-strand cDNA, covering alpha and beta chains. For amplifying TCRs, the PCR ran for roughly 20 cycles with Phusion, which was used together with a constant-region primer and the adapter on the V primers. TCRdb re-analysed the reads in MiXCR, keeping a single row per CDR3 protein. The sample has 59,000 or so distinct CDR3 sequences, around a quarter seen once. Sequenced here: PBMCs, sampled before treatment. All receptors derive from a male donor with rectosigmoid adenocarcinoma.

This clonotype has a count of ten or more. The chain has TRBV3-1 and TRBJ1-2; 10 bases match TRBD1. J gave up 6 bases and V 4 bases, and 5 bases lay outside the gene matches. This CDR3 region has 14 residues. In germline, CDR1 is LGHDT, CDR2 YNNKEL (reference sequence). The CDR3 sequence: CASSPGQGVDGYTF. In DNA, the CDR3 is TGTGCCAGCAGCCCAGGACAGGGGGTCGATGGCTACACCTTC.

The chain combines TRBV5-3 with TRBJ2-1; TRBD2 matches at 15 bases. TRBV5-3 is an ORF for which the function is uncertain. The CDR3 runs 16 residues. With V trimmed by 8 bases and J by 5 bases, 8 bases remained unmatched. The CDR3 is CASSRGTSGGNNEQFF. CDR3 nucleotides: TGTGCCAGCAGCCGCGGGACTAGCGGGGGGAACAATGAGCAGTTCTTC.

This clonotype has at least ten counts. The rearrangement uses TRBV7-2 and TRBJ1-1; D is undetermined. Trimming took off 6 bases at V and 0 bases at J, with 8 bases between the two ends. Per the germline V gene, CDR1 is SGHTA and CDR2 is FQGNSA. The CDR3 loop spans 13 amino acids. CDR3 in amino acids: CASSSNMNTEAFF. The CDR3 DNA is TGTGCCAGCAGTTCCAATATGAACACTGAAGCTTTCTTT. Full variable domain (outside the CDR3, taken from reference TRBV7-2 and TRBJ1-1): GAGVSQSPSNKVTEKGKDVELRCDPISGHTALYWYRQSLGQGLEFLIYFQGNSAPDKSGLPSDRFSAERTGGSVSTLTIQRTQQEDSAVYLCASSSNMNTEAFFGQGTRLTVV.

This clonotype was seen at least ten times. The chain carries TRBV2 and TRBJ1-6; D is perhaps TRBD1 (6 bases). Trimming cost V 4 bases and J 14 bases, with 15 bases left between them. The CDR3 has 13 amino acids. Germline values: CDR1 SNHLY, CDR2 FYNNEI. CDR3 protein: CASSADRSGALHF. As DNA, the CDR3 is TGTGCCAGCAGTGCCGACAGGTCGGGGGCCCTCCACTTT.

The chain is built from TRBV7-8 and TRBJ2-7; D is possibly TRBD1 (7 bases). V was shortened by 0 bases and J by 4 bases, with 13 bases between the two germline ends. Germline V gene lookup returns CDR1 SGHVS and CDR2 FQNEAQ. The CDR3 sequence is 15 residues long. CDR3 residues: CASSLAEGAAYEQYF. CDR3 nucleotide sequence: TGTGCCAGCAGCTTAGCGGAGGGGGCGGCGTACGAGCAGTACTTC. Full variable domain (remainder filled in from reference TRBV7-8 and TRBJ2-7): GAGVSQSPRYKVAKRGQDVALRCDPISGHVSLFWYQQALGQGPEFLTYFQNEAQLDKSGLPSDRFFAERPEGSVSTLKIQRTQQEDSAVYLCASSLAEGAAYEQYFGPGTRLTVT.

This clonotype came up once. The limits of the CDR3 on the DNA are not certain, so only TCRdb's listed CDR3 is given. This chain joins TRBV12-3 or TRBV12-4 and TRBJ1-2; the DNA was not compared with TRBD1, the D call given in the table. The CDR3 totals 24 residues, both ends included. The CDR3 loop is CASTNQTSMYLCAIPGQGFGGYTF.

This clonotype turned up a few times. This is likely an artifact of a read error, given a far larger clone one base away. The V gene is TRBV11-2, the J gene TRBJ2-5; TRBD1 aligns across 8 bases. CDR3 length: 14 residues. J gave up 7 bases and V 5 bases, and 9 bases lay outside the gene matches. CDR1 and CDR2 from the germline V gene are SGHAT and FQNNGV. This chain's CDR3 is CASSEDRAFGTQYF. CDR3 in DNA: TGTGCCAGCAGCGAGGACAGGGCCTTTGGGACCCAGTACTTC. The full variable domain, with the rest looked up from reference TRBV11-2 and TRBJ2-5, is EAGVAQSPRYKIIEKRQSVAFWCNPISGHATLYWYQQILGQGPKLLIQFQNNGVVDDSQLPKDRFSAERLKGVDSTLKIQPAKLEDSAVYLCASSEDRAFGTQYFGPGTRLLVL.

This clonotype was counted many times. This sequence joins TRBV7-8 and TRBJ2-1; 8 bases agree with TRBD2. CDR1 is SGHVS, CDR2 FQNEAQ, per germline. Trimming cost V 4 bases and J 0 bases; bases outside gene matches: 8. The CDR3 is 17 residues long. CDR3 amino acids: CASSSGGGRSSYNEQFF. CDR3 nucleotides: TGTGCCAGCAGCTCGGGGGGCGGGAGGAGCTCCTACAATGAGCAGTTCTTC.